The source of this T cell receptor beta chain is a study of blood T cells in healthy people across ages (dated by TCRdb to about 2015). Describing the broader study: In model experiments, template switching captured roughly one uniquely barcoded TCR beta cDNA molecule for every two T cells. Age-related changes in TCR beta repertoire diversity were measured in the study by deep sequencing normalized with unique cDNA molecular identifiers. Four age groups were formed from the donors: young (average 16 years), middle-aged (approximately 42), aged (62) and long-lived (about 75). To avoid experimental bias, donors of different ages were spread randomly across the sequencing lanes. The study analyzed two additional independent replicas of 1 million unique cDNA reads from the same blood draw for two donors, one aged 18 to 29 and one aged 80 or older. The full study reports these points: As age increased, observed TCR beta diversity per million T cells dropped in a roughly linear way, and a significant reduction was already evident by age roughly 40. Because profiling used bulk unsorted PBMCs, naive and antigen-experienced compartments could not be compared conclusively. Compared with the aged group, more naive CD4+ T cells, fewer expanded clones and increased TCR diversity were shown by the long-lived group, suggesting age selection. Observed TCR beta diversity correlated strongly with the percentage of naive T cells measured by flow cytometry. Donor CMV infection status was unknown, potentially confounding age-related changes in expanded clonotypes. Estimates of total diversity based on one million sequenced T cells were regarded as lower bounds and as underestimates.

This clonotype was seen more than once but under ten times. The target of this receptor is not known. No base quality information exists; no much larger clone differs at one position. Deletion took 5 bases off V and 9 bases off J, with a span of 10 bases between the germline ends. Including cysteine and phenylalanine, the CDR3 has 12 amino acids. CDR3 DNA only is kept here, 36 bases in frame from base 1. From a lookup of the germline V gene (reference sequence), CDR1 and CDR2 are SEHNR and FQNEAQ. Donors were around 37 systemically healthy Caucasian individuals from Russia aged 6 to 90 years. Each donor gave about 9.7 milliliters of peripheral blood, drawn into EDTA-treated Vacutainer tubes. Ficoll-Paque density-gradient centrifugation was used to isolate PBMCs, with at least 6.5 million per sample. Trizol reagent was used to extract total RNA from the PBMCs, yielding at least 5.5 micrograms per sample. For every donor, an aliquot of PBMCs went through flow cytometry to measure the percentages of naive CD45RAhigh/CD27high T cells.

The method was 5' RACE. For sequencing, an Illumina HiSeq 2500 was employed. A second about 6 to 11 cycle PCR used a sample-barcoded 5' primer and a J-beta primer mix. A unique molecular identifier was introduced onto each TCR beta cDNA molecule by a template-switch 5' adaptor carrying 12 random nucleotides. At least 3 million CDR3-containing paired-end reads were obtained from each sample. All of the RNA was converted into first-strand cDNA using the Mint cDNA synthesis kit, with a TRBC-specific oligonucleotide serving as the primer. All cDNA was treated with uracil-DNA glycosylase and then went through a first 18-cycle PCR with the universal primers M1SS and BC2_uni_R. The published analysis was carried out like this. Each sample was normalized by randomly selecting 1 million high-quality reads, each carrying a distinct molecular identifier. Instead of being binned into consensus sequences, reads that shared molecular identifiers were thrown out. CDR3 identification, clonotype clustering and error correction used MiTCR with a Q25 quality threshold and the strictest error-elimination algorithm. Lower-bound total TCR beta diversity was estimated with a nonparametric unseen species model using Euler transformation. TCRdb passed the public sequencing reads through fastp at Q25 and MiXCR, retaining productive beta sequences. Every CDR3 protein is listed once, alongside the most common genes and DNA of its rows. The V and J calls were not made by the authors but by TCRdb's processing. This sample holds about 680,000 distinct CDR3 sequences; 49% were observed only once. Around a third of the sample is held by the ten biggest clonotypes.

The sequence was collected from a woman aged 60-75 years in good health. The chain links TRBV7-9 with TRBJ1-4, with the D gene call left open. The sample was blood. The nucleotide sequence reads TGTGCCAGCAGCGTACAAAATCAAAAACTGTTTTTT. Translated, this gives CASSVQNQKLFF.